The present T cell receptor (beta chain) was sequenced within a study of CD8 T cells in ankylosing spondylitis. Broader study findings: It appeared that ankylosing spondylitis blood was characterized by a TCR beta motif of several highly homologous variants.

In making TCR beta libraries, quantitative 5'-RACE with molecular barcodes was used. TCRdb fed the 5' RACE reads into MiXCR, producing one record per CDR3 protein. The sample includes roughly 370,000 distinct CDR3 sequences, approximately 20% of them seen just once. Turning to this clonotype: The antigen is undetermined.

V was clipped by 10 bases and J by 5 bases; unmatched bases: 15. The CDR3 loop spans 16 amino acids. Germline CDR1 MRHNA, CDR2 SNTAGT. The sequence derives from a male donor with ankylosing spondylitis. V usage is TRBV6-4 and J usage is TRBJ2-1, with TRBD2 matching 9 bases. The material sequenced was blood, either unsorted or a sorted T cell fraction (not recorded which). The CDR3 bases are TGTGCCACCCGCCCAGTAGCGGGAGTTCTCAACAATGAGCAGTTCTTC. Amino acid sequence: CATRPVAGVLNNEQFF.